The subject of this entry is one TCR beta chain. Antigen specificity is unknown. Time point of the sample: blood 4 weeks post-SBRT, at nephrectomy. Treatment specified: 15 Gy SBRT to primary tumor, nephrectomy 4 weeks later. Nephrectomy followed 15 Gy stereotactic body radiation by 4 weeks. Clear cell pathology was present in this patient's renal cell carcinoma. These data originate in a study of radiation and T cells in renal cell carcinoma. Regarding the study as a whole: Pretreatment tumor biopsies were lacking, so baseline clonotypes are unknown. Top tumor clonotypes rose in blood 2 weeks post-radiation, then contracted.

TCRdb's copy holds only in-frame clones and misses some; the assay was immunoSEQ multiplex PCR. Here the sample spans approximately 70,000 clones, about three quarters being singletons. The CDR3 has 13 residues. Germline V gene data show CDR1 as MNHEY and CDR2 as SVGAGI. Trimming removed 2 bases from V and 4 bases from J; junction bases left unmatched: 1. The gene calls are TRBV6-5 and TRBJ1-2; 7 bases are shared with TRBD1. The receptor was derived from a man aged 60-69 years with renal cell carcinoma. The starting material was blood, obtained from a patient whose treatment included radiotherapy and nephrectomy. The CDR3 loop reads CASSYGTVYGYTF. The CDR3 bases are TGTGCCAGCAGTTACGGGACAGTCTATGGCTACACCTTC.